This T cell receptor (beta chain) was found in a study of shared clonotypes between healthy human individuals. Researchers divided each subset's genomic DNA evenly across several immunoSEQ plates. On sorted subsets, replicate PCRs used about 0.2 ug DNA, or around 30,000 T cell genomes. Profiled with immunoSEQ multiplex PCR; TCRdb holds only in-frame clones, not every one. This table holds over a million clones, 96% found once. As for this clone: Its target is not known.

Study-level points and caveats: The study found approximately 5% of naive CD4 clonotypes shared across a few donors.

CD4+ cell separation produced CD45RA+ naive and CD45RA-negative memory subsets. V lost 6 bases, J lost 4 bases, and 19 bases lay in between. Germline CDR1 and CDR2: SGHAT and FQNNGV. This CDR3 is built from 15 residues. Sequencing was carried out using naive CD4+ T cells sorted from blood. Subset meaning: CD45RA+ positively selected. The TCR originated in a man aged 30-40 years in good health. This chain uses TRBV11-2 with TRBJ2-7; possibly TRBD1 for D (7 bases). CDR3 loop: CASSLEGTETYEQYF. The CDR3, as DNA: TGTGCCAGCAGTTTGGAGGGGACAGAGACATACGAGCAGTACTTC.